These 17 T cell receptor beta chains were sequenced from one sample in a study of cytomegalovirus exposure and HLA in healthy donors. The PCR contained 60 Vbeta and 13 Jbeta primers. Produced via immunoSEQ multiplex PCR; TCRdb's table is partial and in-frame only. The profile shows 90,000 to 140,000 clones, nearly 80% of them singletons. Material: PBMCs. The receptor set was obtained from a man aged 25 to 40 in good health and CMV-seronegative.

Remarks on this clone: Germline is not matched at one junction end, which may reflect a read error. This chain connects TRBV7-7 to TRBJ2-6, with D hard to call. Germline V gene sequence: CDR1 SSHAT, CDR2 FNYEAQ (reference sequence). The length of the CDR3 is 15 residues. The CDR3 loop reads CASSLSTSGANVLTF. CDR3 nucleotides: TGTGCTAGCAGCTTAAGCACGTCTGGGGCCAACGTCCTGACTTTC.

V usage is TRBV4-3 and J usage is TRBJ1-2; TRBD1 is a possible D gene (5 bases). This CDR3 spans 16 amino acids. Germline V CDR1 and CDR2: LGHNA, YSLEER. The V end was cut by 0 bases, the J end by 3 bases, with 14 bases between. The CDR3 loop reads CASSQEDGGDYYGYTF. CDR3 DNA: TGCGCCAGCAGCCAAGAGGACGGGGGAGATTACTATGGCTACACCTTC.

This chain links TRBV13 with TRBJ2-3, with TRBD2 identical over 14 bases. The CDR3 length is 18 residues. Germline CDR1 is PRHDT and CDR2 is FYEKMQ (reference sequence). With 5 bases clipped from V and 4 bases from J, the junction kept 11 bases outside the gene matches. In nucleotides, the CDR3 is TGTGCCAGCAGCCGGGGACTAGCGGGAGACGAAGAAGCAGATACGCAGTATTTT. This gives the protein CASSRGLAGDEEADTQYF.

The chain carries TRBV6-5 and TRBJ2-7, with TRBD1 matching 7 bases. The junction had 7 bases not matched to a gene; V was cut back by 0 bases and J by 2 bases. The CDR3 has 16 residues. In germline, CDR1 is MNHEY, CDR2 SVGAGI. The CDR3 DNA is TGTGCCAGCAGTTACTCGACAGGGAGACATCCCTACGAGCAGTACTTC. Translated: CASSYSTGRHPYEQYF.

Here the CDR3 DNA reads TGTGCCATCACGGGGACTAGCGGTTACAATGAGCAGTTCTTC. As protein: CAITGTSGYNEQFF. This sequence joins TRBV10-3 and TRBJ2-1; 11 bases align to TRBD2. From germline, CDR1 is ENHRY and CDR2 SYGVKD. Trimming removed 7 bases from V and 4 bases from J; junction bases left unmatched: 3. The CDR3 has 14 amino acids.

The chain uses TRBV7-9 and TRBJ2-5, with a weak D call TRBD1 (5 bases). This CDR3 has 14 residues. With 5 bases removed from V and 0 bases from J, the gap between germline ends came to 10 bases. Germline-derived CDR1 and CDR2 are SEHNR and FQNEAQ (reference sequence). The CDR3 region has the DNA TGTGCCAGCAGCGTGGGGCCGTACCAAGAGACCCAGTACTTC. Protein product: CASSVGPYQETQYF. Variable domain in full (rest from reference TRBV7-9 and TRBJ2-5): DTGVSQNPRHKITKRGQNVTFRCDPISEHNRLYWYRQTLGQGPEFLTYFQNEAQLEKSRLLSDRFSAERPKGSFSTLEIQRTEQGDSAMYLCASSVGPYQETQYFGPGTRLLVL.

This clone was seen only a few times. The chain recombines TRBV9 with TRBJ1-3, with D unresolved. V lost 0 bases to trimming and J lost 4 bases, with 5 bases between them. The CDR3 is made up of 13 amino acids. Germline V CDR1 and CDR2: SGDLS, YYNGEE. CDR3 in amino acids: CASSVGQGNTIYF. Here the CDR3 DNA reads TGTGCCAGCAGCGTAGGCCAGGGAAACACCATATATTTT.

The chain employs TRBV28 and TRBJ2-7, with D uncertain. This CDR3 has 15 amino acids. Germline V gene sequence: CDR1 MDHEN, CDR2 SYDVKM. Trimming removed 1 base from V and 2 bases from J, with 12 bases in between. As DNA, the CDR3 is TGTGCCAGCAGTTTATACCCCCCCAGAACCTACGAGCAGTACTTC. Protein product: CASSLYPPRTYEQYF. Full variable domain (outside the CDR3, taken from reference TRBV28 and TRBJ2-7): DVKVTQSSRYLVKRTGEKVFLECVQDMDHENMFWYRQDPGLGLRLIYFSYDVKMKEKGDIPEGYSVSREKKERFSLILESASTNQTSMYLCASSLYPPRTYEQYFGPGTRLTVT.

The genes are TRBV30 and TRBJ2-1, with TRBD1 as a possible D gene (6 bases). Trimming removed 5 bases from V and 2 bases from J, with 16 bases in between. CDR1 and CDR2 from the germline V gene are GTSNPN and SVGIG (reference sequence). CDR3 length equals 15 residues. The DNA of the CDR3 is TGTGCCTGGCCGTTAAATAGACAGGCCTACAATGAGCAGTTCTTC. Its translation is CAWPLNRQAYNEQFF.

V usage is TRBV19 and J usage is TRBJ2-3; D is possibly TRBD1 (6 bases). V lost 4 bases to trimming and J lost 5 bases, with 16 bases between them. This CDR3 has 15 residues. Germline V CDR1 and CDR2: LNHDA, SQIVND (reference sequence). CDR3 amino acids: CASSKQGQGLDTQYF. The DNA for the CDR3 is TGTGCCAGTAGTAAGCAGGGTCAGGGGTTAGATACGCAGTATTTT. Drawing the rest from reference TRBV19 and TRBJ2-3, the complete variable domain is DGGITQSPKYLFRKEGQNVTLSCEQNLNHDAMYWYRQDPGQGLRLIYYSQIVNDFQKGDIAEGYSVSREKKESFPLTVTSAQKNPTAFYLCASSKQGQGLDTQYFGPGTRLTVL.

The V and J genes are TRBV28 and TRBJ1-2, with 9 bases lining up with TRBD1. Trimming removed 6 bases from V and 1 base from J; junction bases left unmatched: 9. Germline V gene data show CDR1 as MDHEN and CDR2 as SYDVKM. The CDR3 length is 16 residues. The CDR3 protein is CASSWTGEDYNYGYTF. Written as DNA, the CDR3 is TGTGCCAGCAGCTGGACAGGGGAAGACTATAACTATGGCTACACCTTC.

This chain joins TRBV25-1 and TRBJ1-2; D not resolved. Trimming cost V 2 bases and J 0 bases, with 4 bases left between them. CDR1 is MGHDK, CDR2 SYGVNS, per germline. This CDR3 spans 13 amino acids. The CDR3 region is CASSERANYGYTF. The CDR3, as DNA: TGTGCCAGCAGTGAAAGAGCTAACTATGGCTACACCTTC.

The genes are TRBV27 and TRBJ2-7; 11 nucleotides match TRBD2. Trimming took 6 bases from V and 3 from J; bases not matched to a gene: 1. Germline CDR1 is MNHEY and CDR2 is SMNVEV (reference sequence). The CDR3 runs to 13 residues. CDR3 bases: TGTGCCAGCAGAACTAGCGGGAGCTACGAGCAGTACTTC. This codes for CASRTSGSYEQYF.

The chain couples TRBV9 to TRBJ2-5; 13 positions agree with TRBD2. The junction had 17 bases not matched to a gene; V was cut back by 4 bases and J by 2 bases. Germline V gene lookup returns CDR1 SGDLS and CDR2 YYNGEE. This CDR3 contains 20 residues. In nucleotides, the CDR3 is TGTGCCAGCAGCACTCGACTAGCGGGGGGCCATACTCCCGATCAAGAGACCCAGTACTTC. It is translated as CASSTRLAGGHTPDQETQYF.

The rearrangement links TRBV29-1 to TRBJ2-1, with TRBD2 matching over 15 bases. Germline trimming cut 7 bases from V and 2 bases from J; bases unmatched to any gene: 6. Germline CDR1 is SQVTM and CDR2 is ANQGSEA. This CDR3 comprises 16 residues. The CDR3 DNA reads TGCAGCGCACTTAGGACTAGCGGGGGGGCCTACAATGAGCAGTTCTTC. It codes for CSALRTSGGAYNEQFF.

The genes are TRBV13 and TRBJ2-1; 7 nucleotides align to TRBD2. J gave up 9 bases and V 1 base, and 3 bases lay outside the gene matches. Germline CDR1 reads PRHDT; CDR2 reads FYEKMQ (reference sequence). This CDR3 has 13 amino acids. In DNA, the CDR3 is TGTGCCAGCAGCTTAGTCGGGGGGACTGAGCAGTTCTTC. Translated, it gives CASSLVGGTEQFF.

Concerning this clone itself: The identical CDR3 is also encoded by other nucleotide sequences in the sample. This rearrangement joins TRBV23-1 to TRBJ1-3; D is possibly TRBD1 (6 bases). TRBV23-1 is noted as an ORF with a role that remains uncertain. V was pared by 9 bases and J by 0 bases, with 21 bases between. The CDR3 consists of 17 residues. CDR3 sequence: CARGDADSFHSGNTIYF. The CDR3 region has the DNA TGCGCCAGGGGTGACGCGGACAGTTTCCACTCTGGAAACACCATATATTTT.